This T cell receptor beta chain derives from a study of cytomegalovirus exposure and HLA in healthy donors. This CDR3 is 16 amino acids long. V trimming: 0 bases; J trimming: 7 bases; junction bases outside the gene matches: 5. The germline V gene has CDR1 LNHDA and CDR2 SQIVND (reference sequence). Details on this clone: Its antigen remains unidentified.

Both 60 Vbeta primers and 13 Jbeta primers went into the PCR. Measured with immunoSEQ multiplex PCR; TCRdb has only the in-frame clones, and not every one. The table includes approximately 100,000 clones, roughly 79% detected once. The study's findings and limits: The HLA-A and HLA-B alleles of most subjects were reportedly predicted accurately from TCR beta sequences. It was 160 or so TCR beta chains that were listed as cytomegalovirus-associated. Immune exposure information comprised only CMV serostatus.

The sequence was collected from a man between 40 and 49 years old in good health and CMV-seronegative. This rearrangement joins TRBV19 to TRBJ2-1; 11 bases agree with TRBD1. The material sequenced was PBMCs. CDR3 residues: CASSIEGTGGVNEQFF. In nucleotides, the CDR3 is TGTGCCAGTAGTATAGAAGGGACAGGGGGAGTGAATGAGCAGTTCTTC. The full variable domain, in which reference TRBV19 and TRBJ2-1 provide the parts outside the CDR3, is DGGITQSPKYLFRKEGQNVTLSCEQNLNHDAMYWYRQDPGQGLRLIYYSQIVNDFQKGDIAEGYSVSREKKESFPLTVTSAQKNPTAFYLCASSIEGTGGVNEQFFGPGTRLTVL.